The TCR beta chain under discussion was sequenced for a study of T cells in Graves' hyperthyroidism and ophthalmopathy. This clonotype appeared many times. No antigen is known for it. RNA transcripts were the template for amplifying TCR beta CDR3 regions. The TCR CDR3 was amplified in a first-round RT-PCR using the HTBI primer set. Via MiXCR, TCRdb re-called the multiplex PCR reads, giving one row per CDR3 protein. This sample has around 620,000 distinct CDR3 sequences, with around 14% found just once. Study conclusions and caveats: Onset of ophthalmopathy came a median roughly 6.9 months after the model predicted it. Peripheral blood also featured most of the thyroid clonotypes expanded above 0.001.

This CDR3 has 14 amino acids. V gave up 8 bases and J gave up 1 base, with 14 bases separating them. Per germline, CDR1 MNHEY and CDR2 SVGEGT. Fresh peripheral blood, 10 ml, yielded the PBMCs. J is TRBJ1-1 and V is TRBV6-2 or TRBV6-3; a possible D gene is TRBD1 (5 bases). The sequenced sample was blood. The TCR originated in a woman in her late teens or twenties with Graves' ophthalmopathy. The CDR3 is CASGTGLRNTEAFF. CDR3 nucleotide sequence: TGTGCCAGCGGAACGGGACTTCGGAACACTGAAGCTTTCTTT.